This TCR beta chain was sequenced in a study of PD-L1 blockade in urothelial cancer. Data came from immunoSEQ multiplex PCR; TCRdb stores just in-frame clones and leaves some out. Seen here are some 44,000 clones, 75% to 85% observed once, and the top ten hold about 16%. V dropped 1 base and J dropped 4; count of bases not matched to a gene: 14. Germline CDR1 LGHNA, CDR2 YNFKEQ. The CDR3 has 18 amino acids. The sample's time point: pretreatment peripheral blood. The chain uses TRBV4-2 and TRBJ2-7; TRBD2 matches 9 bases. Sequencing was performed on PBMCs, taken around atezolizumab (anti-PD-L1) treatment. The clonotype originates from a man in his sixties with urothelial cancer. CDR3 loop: CASSQAPTGAGGPYEQYF. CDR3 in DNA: TGTGCCAGCAGCCAAGCCCCAACTGGGGCGGGAGGGCCTTACGAGCAGTACTTC.